The entry below gives a single T cell receptor beta chain sequence along with its context. This sample was taken from a study of T cell repertoires in ileal Crohn's disease. The time point: inflamed ileum from the surgical specimen. Sequencing used immunoSEQ multiplex PCR; TCRdb keeps in-frame clones, though not all of them. This sample has roughly 13,000 clones; approximately 80% occur once, and the top ten carry about 15%. The TCR originated in an adult with Crohn's disease. What was sequenced was ileal tissue.

In DNA form, the CDR3 reads TGCGCCAGCAGCTTGGCGGGGGAGGGCTACGAGCAGTACTTC. Encoded protein: CASSLAGEGYEQYF. V is TRBV5-1 and J is TRBJ2-7, with 7 bases aligning to TRBD2. The CDR3 is made up of 14 amino acids. After removal of 0 bases from V and 3 bases from J, the junction contained 3 bases not matched to a gene. CDR1 SGHRS and CDR2 YFSETQ come from the germline V gene.